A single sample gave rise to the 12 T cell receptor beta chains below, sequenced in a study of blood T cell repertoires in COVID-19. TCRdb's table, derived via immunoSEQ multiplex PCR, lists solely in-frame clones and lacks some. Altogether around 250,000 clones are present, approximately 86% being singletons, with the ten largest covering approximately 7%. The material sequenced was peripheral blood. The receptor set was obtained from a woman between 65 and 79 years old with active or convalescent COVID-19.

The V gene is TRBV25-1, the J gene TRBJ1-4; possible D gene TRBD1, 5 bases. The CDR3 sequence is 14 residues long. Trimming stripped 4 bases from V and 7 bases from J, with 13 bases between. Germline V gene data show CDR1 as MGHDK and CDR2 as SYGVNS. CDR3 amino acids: CASSGTLHGEKLFF. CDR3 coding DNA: TGTGCCAGCAGTGGGACACTTCATGGTGAAAAACTGTTTTTT.

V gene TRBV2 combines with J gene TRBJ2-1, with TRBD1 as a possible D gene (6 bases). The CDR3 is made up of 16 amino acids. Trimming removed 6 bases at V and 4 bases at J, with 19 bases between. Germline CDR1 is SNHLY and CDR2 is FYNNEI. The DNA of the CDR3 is TGTGCCAGCAGCGTAGGGGGACGCGTTTCGTACAATGAGCAGTTCTTC. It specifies CASSVGGRVSYNEQFF.

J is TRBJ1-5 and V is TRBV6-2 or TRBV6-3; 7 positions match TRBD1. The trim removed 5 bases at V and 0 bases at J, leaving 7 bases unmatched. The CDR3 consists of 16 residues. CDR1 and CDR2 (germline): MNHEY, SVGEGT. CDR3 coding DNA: TGTGCCAGCAGTAGGGGGACAGATAATAGCAATCAGCCCCAGCATTTT. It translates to CASSRGTDNSNQPQHF.

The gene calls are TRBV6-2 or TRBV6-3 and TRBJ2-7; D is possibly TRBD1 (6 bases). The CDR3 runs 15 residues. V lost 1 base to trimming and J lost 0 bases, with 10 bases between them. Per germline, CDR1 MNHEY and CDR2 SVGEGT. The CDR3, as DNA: TGTGCCAGCAGTTACTACCGGGACAACTCCTACGAGCAGTACTTC. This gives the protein CASSYYRDNSYEQYF.

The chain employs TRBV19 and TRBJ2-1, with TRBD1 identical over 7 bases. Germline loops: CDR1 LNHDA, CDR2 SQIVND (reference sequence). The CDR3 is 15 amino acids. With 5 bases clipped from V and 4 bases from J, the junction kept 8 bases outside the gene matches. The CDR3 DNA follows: TGTGCCAGTAGTGTGTACAGGGGTTCGTACAATGAGCAGTTCTTC. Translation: CASSVYRGSYNEQFF. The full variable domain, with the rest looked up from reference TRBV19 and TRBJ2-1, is DGGITQSPKYLFRKEGQNVTLSCEQNLNHDAMYWYRQDPGQGLRLIYYSQIVNDFQKGDIAEGYSVSREKKESFPLTVTSAQKNPTAFYLCASSVYRGSYNEQFFGPGTRLTVL.

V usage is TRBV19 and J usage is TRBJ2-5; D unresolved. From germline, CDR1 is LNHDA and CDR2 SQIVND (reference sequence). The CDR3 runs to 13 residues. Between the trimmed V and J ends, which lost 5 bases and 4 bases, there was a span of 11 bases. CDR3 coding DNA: TGTGCCAGTAGTGTAGGCGTCGTAGAGACCCAGTACTTC. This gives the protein CASSVGVVETQYF.

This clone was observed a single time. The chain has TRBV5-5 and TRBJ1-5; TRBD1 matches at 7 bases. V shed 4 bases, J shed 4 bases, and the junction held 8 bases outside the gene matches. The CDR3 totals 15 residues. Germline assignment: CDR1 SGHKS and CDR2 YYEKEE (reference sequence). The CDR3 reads CASSVTGDGNQPQHF. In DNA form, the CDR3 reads TGTGCCAGCAGCGTCACAGGGGACGGGAATCAGCCCCAGCATTTT.

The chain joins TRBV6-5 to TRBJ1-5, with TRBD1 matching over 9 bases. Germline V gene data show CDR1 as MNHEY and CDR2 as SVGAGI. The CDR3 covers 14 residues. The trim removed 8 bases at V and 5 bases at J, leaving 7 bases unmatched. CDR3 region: CASFPGQGYQPQHF. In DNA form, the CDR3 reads TGTGCCAGCTTCCCGGGACAGGGCTATCAGCCCCAGCATTTT.

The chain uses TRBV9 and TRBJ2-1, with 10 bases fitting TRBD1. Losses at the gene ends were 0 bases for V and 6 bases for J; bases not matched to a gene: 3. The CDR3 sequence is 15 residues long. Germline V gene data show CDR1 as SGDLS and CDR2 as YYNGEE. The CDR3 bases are TGTGCCAGCAGCGTAGGGGGACAGGGGAGCAATGAGCAGTTCTTC. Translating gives CASSVGGQGSNEQFF.

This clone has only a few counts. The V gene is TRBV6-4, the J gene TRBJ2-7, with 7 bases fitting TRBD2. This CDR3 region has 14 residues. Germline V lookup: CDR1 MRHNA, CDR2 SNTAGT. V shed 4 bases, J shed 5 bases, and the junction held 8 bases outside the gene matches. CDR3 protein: CASSANGGGDEQYF. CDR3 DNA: TGTGCCAGCAGTGCCAATGGGGGGGGTGACGAGCAGTACTTC.

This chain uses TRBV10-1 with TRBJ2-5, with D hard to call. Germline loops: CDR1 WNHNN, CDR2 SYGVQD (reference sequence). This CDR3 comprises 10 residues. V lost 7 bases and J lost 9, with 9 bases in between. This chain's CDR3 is CASTPQAQYF. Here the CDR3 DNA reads TGCGCCAGCACCCCCCAGGCCCAGTACTTC.

DNA for the CDR3: TGTGCCAGCAGTTACAAGGGGGCTGTTACGCAGTATTTT. Translating it yields CASSYKGAVTQYF. This rearrangement joins TRBV6-2 or TRBV6-3 to TRBJ2-3; TRBD1 agrees at 7 bases. Germline V gene lookup returns CDR1 MNHEY and CDR2 SVGEGT. The V segment lost 2 bases and the J segment 8 bases; nucleotides outside the gene matches: 4. The CDR3 extends over 13 amino acids.